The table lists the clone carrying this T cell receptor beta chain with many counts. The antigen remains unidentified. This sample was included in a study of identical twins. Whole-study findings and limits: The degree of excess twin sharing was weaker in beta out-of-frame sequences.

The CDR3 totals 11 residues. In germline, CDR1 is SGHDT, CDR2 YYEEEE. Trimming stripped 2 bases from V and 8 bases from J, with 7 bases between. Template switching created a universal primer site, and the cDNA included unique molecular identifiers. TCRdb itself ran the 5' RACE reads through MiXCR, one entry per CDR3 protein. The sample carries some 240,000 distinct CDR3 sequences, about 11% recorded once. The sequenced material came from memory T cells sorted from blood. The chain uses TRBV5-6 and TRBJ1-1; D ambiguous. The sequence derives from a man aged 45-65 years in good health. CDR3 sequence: CASSFGQEAFF. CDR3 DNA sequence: TGTGCCAGCAGCTTTGGGCAAGAAGCTTTCTTT. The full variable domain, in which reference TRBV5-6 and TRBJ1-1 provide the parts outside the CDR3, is DAGVTQSPTHLIKTRGQQVTLRCSPKSGHDTVSWYQQALGQGPQFIFQYYEEEERQRGNFPDRFSGHQFPNYSSELNVNALLLGDSALYLCASSFGQEAFFGQGTRLTVV.